Each of the 31 T cell receptor beta chains below was sequenced from the same sample in a study of Graves' ophthalmopathy and Graves' hyperthyroidism. The study amplified TCR beta CDR3 regions using RNA transcripts. HTBI primers were employed in first-round RT-PCR, then a second-round multiplex PCR followed. TCRdb re-analysed the multiplex PCR reads in MiXCR, keeping a single row per CDR3 protein. The repertoire holds around 470,000 distinct CDR3 sequences, with 13% to 15% as singletons. The sequenced sample was blood. Receptors originate from a woman aged 25 to 39 with Graves' ophthalmopathy.

The chain has TRBV5-1 and TRBJ2-5; D might be TRBD2 (5 bases). This CDR3 has 13 amino acids. The ends were cut back, 4 bases at V and 3 bases at J, with 10 bases in the middle. Germline V gene sequence: CDR1 SGHRS, CDR2 YFSETQ. This chain's CDR3 is CASSRDIEETQYF. The DNA for the CDR3 is TGCGCCAGCAGCCGGGATATCGAAGAGACCCAGTACTTC.

This clonotype was seen repeatedly, ten times or more. This chain connects TRBV15 to TRBJ2-7, with a tentative D call TRBD2 (7 bases). Germline V gene data show CDR1 as LNHNV and CDR2 as YYDKDF (reference sequence). Trimming pared 5 bases from V and 4 bases from J, leaving 21 bases between. This CDR3 has 16 residues. The CDR3 DNA sequence: TGTGCCACCAGCCCCTTAAGGGGGGGTAGGGCGTACGAGCAGTACTTC. This translates into CATSPLRGGRAYEQYF.

This clonotype was seen only a few times. V and J are TRBV10-3 and TRBJ2-7, with 11 nucleotides matching TRBD2. V shed 7 bases and J 0 bases; nucleotides not matched to a gene: 5. The CDR3 runs to 15 residues. Per germline, CDR1 ENHRY and CDR2 SYGVKD. CDR3 amino acids: CAIMGGLADSYEQYF. The CDR3 DNA is TGTGCCATCATGGGGGGACTAGCGGACTCCTACGAGCAGTACTTC.

This chain connects TRBV19 to TRBJ2-5; TRBD1 or TRBD2 may be the D gene (5 bases each). Germline V CDR1 and CDR2: LNHDA, SQIVND (reference sequence). V gave up 5 bases and J gave up 7 bases, with 17 bases separating them. The CDR3 has 14 residues. The CDR3 loop is CASSFTGGTGTQYF. CDR3 DNA sequence: TGTGCCAGTAGTTTCACAGGTGGGACCGGGACCCAGTACTTC.

This clonotype was detected a few times. It may be a read error: a sequence one base away is much more abundant. V is TRBV12-3 or TRBV12-4 and J is TRBJ2-2, with 8 positions matching TRBD1. This CDR3 is built from 15 residues. V lost 6 bases to trimming and J lost 5 bases; unmatched junction nucleotides: 8. CDR3: CASSRDRIVTGELFF. CDR3 nucleotides: TGTGCCAGCAGCCGGGACAGGATCGTAACCGGGGAGCTGTTTTTT.

V and J are TRBV4-1 and TRBJ1-1; D may be TRBD1 (5 bases). V was clipped by 2 bases and J by 3 bases, with 19 bases between them. The CDR3 is 17 residues long. The germline V gene has CDR1 MGHRA and CDR2 YSYEKL. The CDR3 sequence is CASSQSYRGPRHTEAFF. The CDR3 DNA follows: TGCGCCAGCAGCCAATCATACCGGGGCCCCCGCCACACTGAAGCTTTCTTT.

There are many counts of this clonotype. The genes are TRBV7-3 and TRBJ2-5, with 12 bases that match TRBD2. With 2 bases clipped from V and 2 bases from J, the junction kept 3 bases outside the gene matches. CDR1 SGHTA and CDR2 FQGTGA come from the germline V gene. CDR3 length equals 16 residues. The CDR3 DNA follows: TGTGCCAGCAGCTTAGGGACTAGCGGGCCTCAAGAGACCCAGTACTTC. This codes for CASSLGTSGPQETQYF.

This clonotype has at least ten counts. The chain joins TRBV2 to TRBJ1-2, with a tentative D call TRBD1 (6 bases). The CDR3 length is 13 residues. With 6 bases removed from V and 6 bases from J, the gap between germline ends came to 14 bases. Germline lookup yields CDR1 SNHLY and CDR2 FYNNEI. CDR3 nucleotides: TGTGCCAGCAGGGGGGGCAGGGGACATGGCTACACCTTC. Translation gives CASRGGRGHGYTF.

This clonotype was seen at least ten times. The V call is TRBV30, the J call TRBJ1-3, with D uncertain. CDR1 is GTSNPN and CDR2 is SVGIG in the germline V gene (reference sequence). V shed 0 bases and J shed 0 bases, with 9 bases lying between them. The CDR3 is 15 residues long. CDR3 sequence reads: CAWSVNWSSGNTIYF. In nucleotides, the CDR3 is TGTGCCTGGAGTGTTAACTGGAGCTCTGGAAACACCATATATTTT.

The table lists this clonotype with many counts. V and J are TRBV5-1 and TRBJ1-2, with D possibly TRBD1 on 5 matching bases. This CDR3 has 13 amino acids. The germline V gene encodes CDR1 SGHRS and CDR2 YFSETQ. Trimming took 4 bases from V and 8 from J, leaving 15 bases between them. The CDR3 reads CASSLGTWGGYTF. CDR3 in DNA: TGCGCCAGCAGCCTCGGGACTTGGGGAGGCTACACCTTC.

With regard to this clonotype: One end of the junction is discordant with germline, which a read error may explain. This chain connects TRBV27 to TRBJ1-2; 8 bases are a match to TRBD1. CDR3 length equals 14 residues. Germline CDR1 MNHEY, CDR2 SMNVEV (reference sequence). The CDR3 DNA reads as TGCGCCAGCAGCCAAGACGACAGGGGCTATGGCTACACCTTC. Its translation: CASSQDDRGYGYTF.

This clonotype occurred many times. This rearrangement joins TRBV27 to TRBJ2-7, with D possibly being TRBD2 (5 bases). The germline gives CDR1 MNHEY, CDR2 SMNVEV (reference sequence). Trimming left V 5 bases short and J 2 bases short, with 10 bases between. The length of the CDR3 is 13 residues. In DNA form, the CDR3 reads TGTGCCAGCAGTGAAGGGAGTACCTACGAGCAGTACTTC. Translating gives CASSEGSTYEQYF.

This clonotype was counted only a few times. The V gene is TRBV4-1, the J gene TRBJ2-7; perhaps TRBD1 as D (6 bases). The length of the CDR3 is 16 residues. The V gene's germline CDR1 is MGHRA and CDR2 YSYEKL. V was pared by 3 bases and J by 2 bases, with 17 bases between. The chain's CDR3 is CASSHPSPRGTYEQYF. CDR3 coding DNA: TGCGCCAGCAGCCACCCTAGCCCGAGGGGGACCTACGAGCAGTACTTC.

The genes are TRBV7-2 and TRBJ2-7; D is possibly TRBD2 (7 bases). This CDR3 has 15 residues. Per the germline V gene, CDR1 is SGHTA and CDR2 is FQGNSA. V lost 5 bases, J lost 2 bases, and 16 bases lay in between. The CDR3 DNA is TGTGCCAGCAGCAAACAGTCGGGGGGCCCCTACGAGCAGTACTTC. Translated: CASSKQSGGPYEQYF.

With regard to this clonotype: A much larger clone differs from this one at a single base, so this may be a read error. The chain's CDR3 is CASSYDWTGERGETQYF. CDR3 sequence (DNA): TGTGCCAGCAGTTACGATTGGACGGGAGAGCGCGGGGAGACCCAGTACTTC. The chain joins TRBV6-2 or TRBV6-3 to TRBJ2-5, with a weak D call TRBD2 (6 bases). Germline CDR1 is MNHEY and CDR2 is SVGEGT. Trimming took 2 bases from V and 5 from J, leaving 21 bases between them. The CDR3 is made up of 17 amino acids.

This clonotype was detected many times. The genes are TRBV28 and TRBJ1-5; D is undetermined. Germline V gene sequence: CDR1 MDHEN, CDR2 SYDVKM. This CDR3 has 15 residues. V dropped 3 bases and J dropped 2 bases, with 11 bases sitting between them. The CDR3 sequence is CASSFVPSGNQPQHF. As DNA, the CDR3 is TGTGCCAGCAGTTTTGTACCCAGTGGCAATCAGCCCCAGCATTTT.

This clonotype has ten or more counts. The chain employs TRBV12-3 or TRBV12-4 and TRBJ2-7; TRBD1 or TRBD2 may be the D gene (6 bases each). V was trimmed by 7 bases and J by 4 bases, leaving 20 bases between them. This CDR3 contains 15 residues. CDR3 DNA sequence: TGTGCCAGCACCCTAGGTGGGGGGCTAAATTACGAGCAGTACTTC. Its protein product is CASTLGGGLNYEQYF.

This clonotype has a count of ten or more. The rearrangement links TRBV10-3 to TRBJ2-7; D call uncertain. Between the trimmed V and J ends, which lost 6 bases and 1 base, there was a span of 10 bases. CDR1 ENHRY and CDR2 SYGVKD come from the germline V gene. This CDR3 has 13 residues. The CDR3 DNA follows: TGTGCCATCAGAACGGTCCTTTCCTACGAGCAGTACTTC. Amino acid sequence: CAIRTVLSYEQYF.

This clonotype was counted at least ten times. This chain uses TRBV2 with TRBJ1-2; the D is unclear. Germline V gene sequence: CDR1 SNHLY, CDR2 FYNNEI. The V end lost 6 bases, the J end lost 7 bases, and 15 bases lay between the germline ends. This CDR3 spans 13 amino acids. The DNA for the CDR3 is TGTGCCAGCAGCACGGGCCTACTAAGTGGCTACACCTTC. This translates into CASSTGLLSGYTF.

This clonotype has ten or more counts. The J gene is TRBJ2-7, the V gene TRBV12-3 or TRBV12-4, with 14 bases identical to TRBD2. The V and J ends lost 7 bases and 3 bases, in that order; junction bases with no gene match: 2. CDR3 size: 14 residues. This CDR3 is CASTTSGGGYEQYF. The CDR3 nucleotides are TGTGCCAGCACGACTAGCGGGGGGGGCTACGAGCAGTACTTC.

This clonotype was seen repeatedly, ten times or more. The chain links TRBV6-5 to TRBJ2-4; 9 bases match TRBD1. The CDR3 totals 16 residues. J lost 1 base, V lost 2 bases, and 3 bases had no gene match. CDR1 MNHEY and CDR2 SVGAGI come from the germline V gene. The CDR3 spells CASSYAGQGAKNIQYF. For the CDR3, the DNA is TGTGCCAGCAGTTACGCAGGACAGGGGGCCAAAAACATTCAGTACTTC.

This clonotype was seen repeatedly, ten times or more. This chain uses TRBV7-2 with TRBJ1-1; D call uncertain. The ends were cut back, 2 bases at V and 1 base at J, with 8 bases in the middle. In germline, CDR1 is SGHTA, CDR2 FQGNSA. The CDR3 extends over 14 amino acids. CDR3: CASSLRHSNTEAFF. In DNA, the CDR3 is TGTGCCAGCAGCTTACGCCACTCGAACACTGAAGCTTTCTTT.

The chain couples TRBV7-2 to TRBJ2-5; 7 bases line up with TRBD2. This CDR3 is built from 12 residues. Germline V CDR1 and CDR2: SGHTA, FQGNSA. V was clipped by 6 bases and J by 7 bases; unmatched bases: 5. For the CDR3, the DNA is TGTGCCAGCAGTCTCCTAGCGGCGACCCAGTACTTC. Its protein product is CASSLLAATQYF.

This clonotype was seen repeatedly, ten times or more. The rearrangement links TRBV5-1 to TRBJ2-7, with a possible D match to TRBD2 (6 bases). Trimming removed 4 bases from V and 3 bases from J, with 20 bases in between. CDR3 length: 16 amino acids. Germline V gene sequence: CDR1 SGHRS, CDR2 YFSETQ. Written as DNA, the CDR3 is TGCGCCAGCAGCCGGACGGTACGGGACGGGGGCTACGAGCAGTACTTC. Protein sequence: CASSRTVRDGGYEQYF.

This clonotype was recorded many times. CDR3 amino acids: CASSLRGPRYEQYF. The CDR3, as DNA: TGCGCCAGCAGCTTGCGGGGGCCTAGGTACGAGCAGTACTTC. J is TRBJ2-7 and V is TRBV5-1; D tentatively reads TRBD1 or TRBD2 (6 bases each). CDR3 length: 14 residues. Germline V gene lookup returns CDR1 SGHRS and CDR2 YFSETQ. V was trimmed by 1 base and J by 4 bases, leaving 12 bases between them.

Many counts were recorded for this clonotype. V gene TRBV4-1 combines with J gene TRBJ1-5, with unresolved D. From germline, CDR1 is MGHRA and CDR2 YSYEKL. V lost 1 base and J lost 3, with 13 bases in between. This CDR3 has 16 amino acids. CDR3 amino acids: CASSQGPGSLNQPQHF. DNA of the CDR3: TGCGCCAGCAGCCAAGGTCCGGGCAGTCTCAATCAGCCCCAGCATTTT.

The table lists this clonotype with many counts. Written as DNA, the CDR3 is TGTGCCAGCAGTTCCCCGGGACAGGGGGCGTATGGCTACACCTTC. This gives the protein CASSSPGQGAYGYTF. The V and J genes are TRBV27 and TRBJ1-2, with TRBD1 matching over 12 bases. CDR1 and CDR2 from the germline V gene are MNHEY and SMNVEV (reference sequence). The V segment lost 4 bases and the J segment 5 bases; nucleotides outside the gene matches: 5. This CDR3 region has 15 residues.

This clonotype was seen repeatedly, ten times or more. The CDR3 DNA reads TGTGCCAGCAGTCCCGGGACAGGGAATAGCGGGGAGCTGTTTTTT. The encoded protein is CASSPGTGNSGELFF. This sequence joins TRBV6-5 and TRBJ2-2; 9 positions match TRBD1. The J segment lost 7 bases and the V segment lost 5 bases, leaving 8 bases of the junction unmatched. Per the germline V gene, CDR1 is MNHEY and CDR2 is SVGAGI. CDR3 length equals 15 residues.

Many counts were recorded for this clonotype. The rearrangement uses TRBV3-1 and TRBJ2-5; 13 nucleotides align to TRBD2. Germline CDR1 reads LGHDT; CDR2 reads YNNKEL (reference sequence). The CDR3 runs to 15 residues. Unmatched junction bases numbered 6, after V lost 10 bases and J lost 1 base. CDR3 amino acids: CATAGLAGAQETQYF. The DNA for the CDR3 is TGTGCCACCGCCGGACTAGCGGGAGCCCAAGAGACCCAGTACTTC.

This clonotype was found many times. This chain links TRBV6-1 with TRBJ1-1; no clear D. Trimming removed 2 bases from V and 3 bases from J, with 7 bases in between. CDR3 length equals 13 residues. The germline V gene has CDR1 MNHNS and CDR2 SASEGT. The CDR3 sequence: CASSEIMDTEAFF. The CDR3 DNA is TGTGCCAGCAGTGAAATCATGGACACTGAAGCTTTCTTT.

The table lists this clonotype with many counts. The chain recombines TRBV30 with TRBJ2-7; TRBD1 aligns across 8 bases. The CDR3 extends over 13 amino acids. V lost 5 bases to trimming and J lost 4 bases; unmatched junction nucleotides: 7. CDR1 and CDR2 (germline): GTSNPN, SVGIG (reference sequence). CDR3 in DNA: TGTGCCTGGGGACAGGGAAAGGGATACGAGCAGTACTTC. Encoded protein: CAWGQGKGYEQYF. The full variable domain, with the rest looked up from reference TRBV30 and TRBJ2-7, is SQTIHQWPATLVQPVGSPLSLECTVEGTSNPNLYWYRQAAGRGLQLLFYSVGIGQISSEVPQNLSASRPQDRQFILSSKKLLLSDSGFYLCAWGQGKGYEQYFGPGTRLTVT.